The source of this T cell receptor (beta chain) is a study of T cell responses to AZD1222 COVID-19 vaccine. CDR3 length: 15 residues. With V trimmed by 5 bases and J by 0 bases, 2 bases remained unmatched. The germline V gene has CDR1 LNHDA and CDR2 SQIVND (reference sequence). Notes on this clone: Its specificity is not known.

Study results and limitations: In the spike-specific TCR repertoire, nearly half reportedly target unmutated variant regions.

Pooled in the analysis were second doses at about 4 or about 12 weeks. Only in-frame clones appear in the TCRdb table, and some are missing; sequencing was by immunoSEQ multiplex PCR. This table has approximately 150,000 clones, roughly 90% appearing once. This TCR came from an adult who received the AZD1222 COVID-19 vaccine. This rearrangement joins TRBV19 to TRBJ2-2; 8 positions match TRBD1. Sequencing used peripheral blood, obtained 28 days after the second AZD1222 dose. CDR3 bases: TGTGCCAGTAGTGTGGGACAGGCGAACACCGGGGAGCTGTTTTTT. Residues: CASSVGQANTGELFF.